A single sample is the source of the 22 T cell receptor beta chains below, sequenced in a study of monozygotic twins with inflammatory bowel disease (dated by TCRdb to about 2019). Library generation was performed with 5' RACE. The sequencer was an Illumina HiSeq 2500. Each entry corresponds to one CDR3 protein sequence from reads that TCRdb reprocessed, and DNA is not given. The sample's records list approximately 400,000 distinct CDR3 sequences. The top ten hold around 2.5% of the sample. Sequenced material: blood. These TCRs come from a human donor with ulcerative colitis or Crohn's disease, or a healthy co-twin of an affected twin (not recorded which).

This chain uses TRBV9 with TRBJ2-3; TCRdb calls TRBD1, which cannot be checked without DNA. The CDR3 is made up of 14 amino acids. Germline assignment: CDR1 SGDLS and CDR2 YYNGEE. CDR3 protein: CASSVGGDTDTQYF.

The gene calls are TRBV7-9 and TRBJ1-3. The CDR3 extends over 11 amino acids. Germline V lookup: CDR1 SEHNR, CDR2 FQNEAQ (reference sequence). Here the CDR3 reads CASSVGNTIYF.

CDR3 sequence: CSATKIASTGELFF. This chain joins TRBV20-1 and TRBJ2-2; TCRdb lists TRBD2, though no DNA is available to test this call. This CDR3 is built from 14 residues. Per germline, CDR1 DFQATT and CDR2 SNEGSKA (reference sequence).

The chain joins TRBV25-1 to TRBJ1-3. CDR1 MGHDK and CDR2 SYGVNS come from the germline V gene. This CDR3 has 15 residues. CDR3 protein: CASSGQATSGNTIYF.

This sequence joins TRBV30 and TRBJ1-5. This CDR3 contains 16 residues. The germline gives CDR1 GTSNPN, CDR2 SVGIG (reference sequence). This CDR3 is CAWRRRPYGPNQPQHF. The whole variable domain, filled in from reference TRBV30 and TRBJ1-5, reads SQTIHQWPATLVQPVGSPLSLECTVEGTSNPNLYWYRQAAGRGLQLLFYSVGIGQISSEVPQNLSASRPQDRQFILSSKKLLLSDSGFYLCAWRRRPYGPNQPQHFGDGTRLSIL.

V usage is TRBV21-1 and J usage is TRBJ2-2; TCRdb proposes TRBD1, but this gene call is untestable without DNA. TRBV21-1 is recorded as a pseudogene. The CDR3 is 18 amino acids. This chain's CDR3 is CASSSSPGTDSNTGELFF.

The chain uses TRBV29-1 and TRBJ2-2; the D call from TCRdb, TRBD2, cannot be confirmed without DNA. The germline V gene encodes CDR1 SQVTM and CDR2 ANQGSEA. The CDR3 is 14 residues long. The CDR3 sequence is CSGTGTSGSGELFF.

The chain links TRBV6-1 to TRBJ1-6; TCRdb outputs TRBD1, but without DNA this stays unchecked. From germline, CDR1 is MNHNS and CDR2 SASEGT. This CDR3 region has 15 residues. CDR3 region: CASSPMTGVDSPLHF.

This sequence joins TRBV12-3 or TRBV12-4 and TRBJ2-5; TCRdb names TRBD1, which stays unverified in the absence of DNA. This CDR3 region has 14 residues. The CDR3 is CASSTQGAGETQYF.

V is TRBV6-2 or TRBV6-3 and J is TRBJ1-2; there is no DNA to check the TCRdb D call of TRBD1. Germline CDR1 MNHEY, CDR2 SVGEGT. The CDR3 length is 13 residues. The CDR3 region is CASEKGGNYGYTF.

This chain links TRBV5-1 with TRBJ2-3. Looked up from germline, CDR1 is SGHRS and CDR2 is YFSETQ. This CDR3 region has 15 residues. The CDR3 loop reads CASSLTELSTDTQYF.

The chain employs TRBV4-2 and TRBJ2-1; no DNA is available, so the TRBD1 call from TCRdb remains unchecked. The germline V gene has CDR1 LGHNA and CDR2 YNFKEQ. The CDR3 is 19 residues long. The CDR3 is CASRKLFRDRVASYNEQFF.

The genes are TRBV5-1 and TRBJ2-3; absent DNA, TCRdb's TRBD1 call cannot be checked. CDR1 is SGHRS, CDR2 YFSETQ, per germline. The CDR3 totals 17 residues. CDR3 sequence: CASSLSLAGASTDTQYF.

J is TRBJ2-5 and V is TRBV5-1; TCRdb selects TRBD1, and the lack of DNA leaves this call unchecked. Looked up from germline, CDR1 is SGHRS and CDR2 is YFSETQ. CDR3 size: 15 residues. CDR3: CASSPAGQVQETQYF. Using reference TRBV5-1 and TRBJ2-5 for the parts outside the CDR3, the full variable domain is KAGVTQTPRYLIKTRGQQVTLSCSPISGHRSVSWYQQTPGQGLQFLFEYFSETQRNKGNFPGRFSGRQFSNSRSEMNVSTLELGDSALYLCASSPAGQVQETQYFGPGTRLLVL.

The rearrangement links TRBV30 to TRBJ2-7; without DNA, the TCRdb call of TRBD2 cannot be checked. Germline V CDR1 and CDR2: GTSNPN, SVGIG (reference sequence). The CDR3 consists of 14 residues. CDR3: CAWSEALRGYEQYF. Looking up the rest from reference TRBV30 and TRBJ2-7 gives the full variable domain: SQTIHQWPATLVQPVGSPLSLECTVEGTSNPNLYWYRQAAGRGLQLLFYSVGIGQISSEVPQNLSASRPQDRQFILSSKKLLLSDSGFYLCAWSEALRGYEQYFGPGTRLTVT.

V is TRBV5-1 and J is TRBJ2-1; TCRdb's D call of TRBD2 is untestable without DNA. Germline lookup yields CDR1 SGHRS and CDR2 YFSETQ. The CDR3 extends over 15 amino acids. Here the CDR3 reads CASSLFSGKYNEQFF.

The V gene is TRBV30, the J gene TRBJ2-1; with no DNA, the TCRdb D assignment of TRBD1 cannot be verified. Germline V CDR1 and CDR2: GTSNPN, SVGIG (reference sequence). The CDR3 is 13 amino acids. The CDR3: CAWSQQGAHEQFF. Together with reference TRBV30 and TRBJ2-1, the CDR3 gives the full variable domain: SQTIHQWPATLVQPVGSPLSLECTVEGTSNPNLYWYRQAAGRGLQLLFYSVGIGQISSEVPQNLSASRPQDRQFILSSKKLLLSDSGFYLCAWSQQGAHEQFFGPGTRLTVL.

The chain carries TRBV11-1 and TRBJ2-3; the TCRdb call, TRBD2, lacks DNA for checking. Germline CDR1 and CDR2: SGHAT and FQDESV (reference sequence). The CDR3 has 18 amino acids. The chain's CDR3 is CASSSRVVEGFITDTQYF.

V gene TRBV5-1 combines with J gene TRBJ2-5; TCRdb's D call of TRBD2 is untestable without DNA. The CDR3 loop spans 17 amino acids. Germline CDR1 is SGHRS and CDR2 is YFSETQ. CDR3 amino acids: CASSSFGTAGGRETQYF.

The chain links TRBV21-1 to TRBJ1-5. TRBV21-1 is assigned pseudogene status. This CDR3 has 11 residues. CDR3 region: CASVSNQPQHF.

The chain links TRBV4-1 to TRBJ1-2; as DNA is missing, the TRBD1 call by TCRdb cannot be tested. This CDR3 region has 14 residues. Germline-derived CDR1 and CDR2 are MGHRA and YSYEKL. CDR3 sequence: CASSQGDSFYGYTF.

The chain uses TRBV28 and TRBJ2-7; the TRBD2 assignment by TCRdb is unverifiable without DNA. The CDR3 length is 17 residues. Germline V CDR1 and CDR2: MDHEN, SYDVKM. The CDR3 protein is CASSPGLAGGLTYEQYF.